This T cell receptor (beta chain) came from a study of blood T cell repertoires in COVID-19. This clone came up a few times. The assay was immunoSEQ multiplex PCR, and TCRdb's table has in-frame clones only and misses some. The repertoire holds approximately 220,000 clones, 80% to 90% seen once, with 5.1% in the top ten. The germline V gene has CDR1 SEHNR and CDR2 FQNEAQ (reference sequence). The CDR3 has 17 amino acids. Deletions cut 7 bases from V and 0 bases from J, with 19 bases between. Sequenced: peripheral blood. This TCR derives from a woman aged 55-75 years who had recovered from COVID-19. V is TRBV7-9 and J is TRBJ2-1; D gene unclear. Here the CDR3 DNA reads TGTGCCAGCACCAATTCGCCACCTGTTAGCTCCTACAATGAGCAGTTCTTC. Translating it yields CASTNSPPVSSYNEQFF.